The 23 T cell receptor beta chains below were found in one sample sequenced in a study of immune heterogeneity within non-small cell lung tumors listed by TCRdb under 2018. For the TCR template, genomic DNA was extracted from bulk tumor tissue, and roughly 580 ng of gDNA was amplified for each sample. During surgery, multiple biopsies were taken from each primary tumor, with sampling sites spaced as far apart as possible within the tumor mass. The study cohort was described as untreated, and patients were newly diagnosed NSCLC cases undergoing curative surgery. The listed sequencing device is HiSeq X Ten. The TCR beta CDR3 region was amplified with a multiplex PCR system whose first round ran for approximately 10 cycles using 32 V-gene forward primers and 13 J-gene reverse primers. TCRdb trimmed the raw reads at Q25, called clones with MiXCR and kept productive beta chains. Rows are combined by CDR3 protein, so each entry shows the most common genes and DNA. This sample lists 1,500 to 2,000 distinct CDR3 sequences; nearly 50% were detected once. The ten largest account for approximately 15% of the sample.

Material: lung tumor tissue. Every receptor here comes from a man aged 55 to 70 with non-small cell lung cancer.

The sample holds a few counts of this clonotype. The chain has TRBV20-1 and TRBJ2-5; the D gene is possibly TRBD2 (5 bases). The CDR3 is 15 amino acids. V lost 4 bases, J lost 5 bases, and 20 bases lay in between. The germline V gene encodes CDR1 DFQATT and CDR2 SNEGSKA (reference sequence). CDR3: CSANRRDVFGETQYF. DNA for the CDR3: TGCAGTGCTAACCGACGGGATGTATTTGGGGAGACCCAGTACTTC.

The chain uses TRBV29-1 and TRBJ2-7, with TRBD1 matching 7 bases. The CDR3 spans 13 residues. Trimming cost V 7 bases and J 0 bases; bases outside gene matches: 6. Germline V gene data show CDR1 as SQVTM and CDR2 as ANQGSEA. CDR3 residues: CSARDRDSYEQYF. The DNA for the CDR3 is TGCAGCGCCCGCGACAGGGACTCCTACGAGCAGTACTTC.

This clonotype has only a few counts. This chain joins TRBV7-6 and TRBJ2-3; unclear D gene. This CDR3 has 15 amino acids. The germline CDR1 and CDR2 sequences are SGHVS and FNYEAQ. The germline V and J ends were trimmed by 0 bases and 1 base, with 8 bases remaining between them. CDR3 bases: TGTGCCAGCAGCTTAGCAGGGTTGGGCACAGATACGCAGTATTTT. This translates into CASSLAGLGTDTQYF.

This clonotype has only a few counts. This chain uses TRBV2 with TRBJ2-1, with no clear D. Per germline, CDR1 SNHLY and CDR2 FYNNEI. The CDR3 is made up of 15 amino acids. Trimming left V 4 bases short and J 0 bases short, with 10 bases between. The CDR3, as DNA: TGTGCCAGCAGTGCCCAGTTGAGCTCCTACAATGAGCAGTTCTTC. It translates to CASSAQLSSYNEQFF.

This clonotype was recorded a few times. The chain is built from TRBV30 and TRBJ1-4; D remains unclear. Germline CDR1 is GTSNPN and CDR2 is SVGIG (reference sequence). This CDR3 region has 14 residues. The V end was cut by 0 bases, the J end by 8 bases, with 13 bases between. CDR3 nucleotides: TGTGCCTGGAGTGTACGAGGGTTATCCGAAAAACTGTTTTTT. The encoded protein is CAWSVRGLSEKLFF.

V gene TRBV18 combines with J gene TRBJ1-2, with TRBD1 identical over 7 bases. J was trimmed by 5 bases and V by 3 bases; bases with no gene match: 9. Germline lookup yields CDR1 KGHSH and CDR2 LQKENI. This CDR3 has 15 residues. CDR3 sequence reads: CASSPDRSPNYGYTF. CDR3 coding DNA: TGTGCCAGCTCACCGGACAGGAGCCCAAATTATGGCTACACCTTC. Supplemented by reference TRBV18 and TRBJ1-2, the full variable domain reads NAGVMQNPRHLVRRRGQEARLRCSPMKGHSHVYWYRQLPEEGLKFMVYLQKENIIDESGMPKERFSAEFPKEGPSILRIQQVVRGDSAAYFCASSPDRSPNYGYTFGSGTRLTVV.

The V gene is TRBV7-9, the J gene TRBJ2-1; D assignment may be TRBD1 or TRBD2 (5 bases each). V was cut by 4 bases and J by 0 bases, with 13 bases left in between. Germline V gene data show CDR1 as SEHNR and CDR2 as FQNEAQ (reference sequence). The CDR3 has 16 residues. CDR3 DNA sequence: TGTGCCAGCAGCTCGAACCGGGACGCCTCCTACAATGAGCAGTTCTTC. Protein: CASSSNRDASYNEQFF.

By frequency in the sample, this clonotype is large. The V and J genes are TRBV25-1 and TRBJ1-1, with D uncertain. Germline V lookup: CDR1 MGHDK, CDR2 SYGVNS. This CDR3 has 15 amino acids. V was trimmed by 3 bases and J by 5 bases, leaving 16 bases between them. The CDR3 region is CASSDALIGGTEAFF. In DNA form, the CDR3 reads TGTGCCAGCAGTGATGCCTTAATAGGTGGAACTGAAGCTTTCTTT. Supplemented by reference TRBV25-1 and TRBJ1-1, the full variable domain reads EADIYQTPRYLVIGTGKKITLECSQTMGHDKMYWYQQDPGMELHLIHYSYGVNSTEKGDLSSESTVSRIRTEHFPLTLESARPSHTSQYLCASSDALIGGTEAFFGQGTRLTVV.

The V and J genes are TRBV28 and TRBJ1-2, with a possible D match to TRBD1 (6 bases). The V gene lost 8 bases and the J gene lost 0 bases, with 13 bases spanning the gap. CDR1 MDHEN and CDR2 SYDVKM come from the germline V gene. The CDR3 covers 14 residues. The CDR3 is CASQWGGPNYGYTF. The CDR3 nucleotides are TGTGCCAGCCAATGGGGGGGGCCTAACTATGGCTACACCTTC.

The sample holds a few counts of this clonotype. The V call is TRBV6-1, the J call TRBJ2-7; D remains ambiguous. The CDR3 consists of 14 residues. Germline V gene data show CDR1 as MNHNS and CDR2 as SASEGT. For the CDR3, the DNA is TGTGCCTGCAGCTCCTCCGATATTTCCTACGAGCAGTACGTC. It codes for CACSSSDISYEQYV.

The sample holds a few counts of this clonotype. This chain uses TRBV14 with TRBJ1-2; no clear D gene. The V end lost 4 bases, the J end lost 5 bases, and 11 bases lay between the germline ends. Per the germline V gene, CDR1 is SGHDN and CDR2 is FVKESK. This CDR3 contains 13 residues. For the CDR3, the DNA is TGTGCCAGCAGCCCTCAGGTGTCATATGGCTACACCTTC. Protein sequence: CASSPQVSYGYTF.

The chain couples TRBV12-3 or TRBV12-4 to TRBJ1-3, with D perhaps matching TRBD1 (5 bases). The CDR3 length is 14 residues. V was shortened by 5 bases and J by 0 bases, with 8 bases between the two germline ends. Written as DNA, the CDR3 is TGTGCCAGCAGTCGGACACCCTCTGGAAACACCATATATTTT. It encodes CASSRTPSGNTIYF.

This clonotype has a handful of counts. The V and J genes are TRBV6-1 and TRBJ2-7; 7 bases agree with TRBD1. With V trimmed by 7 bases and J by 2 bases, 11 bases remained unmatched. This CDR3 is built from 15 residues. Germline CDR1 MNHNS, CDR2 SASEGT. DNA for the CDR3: TGTGCCAGCAAGACTACGACAGGGCTACCCTACGAGCAGTACTTC. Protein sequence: CASKTTTGLPYEQYF.

DNA for the CDR3: TGTGCCAGCAGTGCTCGGGACAATCAGCCCCAGCATTTT. Encoded protein: CASSARDNQPQHF. The chain carries TRBV6-1 and TRBJ1-5; D is undetermined. Trimming cost V 4 bases and J 3 bases, with 7 bases left between them. Germline V gene lookup returns CDR1 MNHNS and CDR2 SASEGT. The CDR3 totals 13 residues.

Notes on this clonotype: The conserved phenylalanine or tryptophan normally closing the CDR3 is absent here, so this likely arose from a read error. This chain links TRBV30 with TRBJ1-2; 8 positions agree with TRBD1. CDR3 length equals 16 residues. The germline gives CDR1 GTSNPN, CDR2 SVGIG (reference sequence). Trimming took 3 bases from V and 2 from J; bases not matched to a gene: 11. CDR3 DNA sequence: TGTGCCTGGAGCGGAGGACAGGGATCTCTGAACTATGGCTACACCCTC. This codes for CAWSGGQGSLNYGYTL.

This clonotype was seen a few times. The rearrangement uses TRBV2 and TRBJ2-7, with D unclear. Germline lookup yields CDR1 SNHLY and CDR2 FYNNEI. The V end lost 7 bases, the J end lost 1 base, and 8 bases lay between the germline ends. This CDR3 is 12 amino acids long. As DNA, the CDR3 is TGTGCCAGCATTCTTAGATCCTACGAGCAGTACGTC. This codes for CASILRSYEQYV.

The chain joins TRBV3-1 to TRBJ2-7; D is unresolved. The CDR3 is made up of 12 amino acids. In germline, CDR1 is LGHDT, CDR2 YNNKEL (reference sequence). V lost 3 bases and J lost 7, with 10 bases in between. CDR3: CASSQKGWEQYF. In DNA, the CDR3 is TGTGCCAGCAGCCAGAAGGGTTGGGAGCAGTACTTC.

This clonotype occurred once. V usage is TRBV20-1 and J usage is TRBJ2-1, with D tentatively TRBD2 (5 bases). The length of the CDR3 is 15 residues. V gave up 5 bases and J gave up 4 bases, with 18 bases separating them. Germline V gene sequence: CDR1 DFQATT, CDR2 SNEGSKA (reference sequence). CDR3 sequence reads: CSASVSWGEYNEQFF. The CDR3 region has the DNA TGCAGTGCTTCCGTCTCCTGGGGAGAGTACAATGAGCAGTTCTTC.

This chain's CDR3 is CAIQEAGLNNEQFF. In DNA, the CDR3 is TGTGCCATCCAAGAGGCAGGGCTCAACAATGAGCAGTTCTTC. V gene TRBV28 combines with J gene TRBJ2-1, with D possibly TRBD1 on 5 matching bases. Per the germline V gene, CDR1 is MDHEN and CDR2 is SYDVKM. V lost 10 bases and J lost 5, with 18 bases in between. The CDR3 spans 14 residues.

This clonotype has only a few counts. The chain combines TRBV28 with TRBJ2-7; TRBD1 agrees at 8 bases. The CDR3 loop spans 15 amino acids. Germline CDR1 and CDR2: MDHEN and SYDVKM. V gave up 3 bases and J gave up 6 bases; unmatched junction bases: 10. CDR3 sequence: CASSFQDREIGEQYF. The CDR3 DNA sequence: TGTGCCAGCAGTTTTCAGGACAGGGAGATAGGCGAGCAGTACTTC.

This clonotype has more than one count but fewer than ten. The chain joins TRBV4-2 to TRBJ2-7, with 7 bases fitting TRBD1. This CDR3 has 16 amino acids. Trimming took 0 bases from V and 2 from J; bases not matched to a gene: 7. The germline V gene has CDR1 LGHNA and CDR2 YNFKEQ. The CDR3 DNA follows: TGTGCCAGCAGCCAAGACGCTGCGCAGGGGGCCTACGAGCAGTACTTC. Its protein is CASSQDAAQGAYEQYF.

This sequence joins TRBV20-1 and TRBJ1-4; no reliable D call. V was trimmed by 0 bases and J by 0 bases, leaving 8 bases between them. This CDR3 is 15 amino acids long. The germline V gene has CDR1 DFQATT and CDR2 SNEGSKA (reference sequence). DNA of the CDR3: TGCAGTGCTAGAGATCTGGCAACAACTAATGAAAAACTGTTTTTT. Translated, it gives CSARDLATTNEKLFF.

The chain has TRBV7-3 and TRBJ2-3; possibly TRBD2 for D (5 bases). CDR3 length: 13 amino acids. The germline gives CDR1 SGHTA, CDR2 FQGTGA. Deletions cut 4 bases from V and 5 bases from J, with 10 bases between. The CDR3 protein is CASSSSRLDTQYF. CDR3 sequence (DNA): TGTGCCAGCAGCTCTAGCCGCTTAGATACGCAGTATTTT.